What follows is one TCR beta chain and its context. Its matching antigen is unknown. This sample is drawn from a study of Tregs in tolerant kidney transplant recipients. Findings of the study overall: Expanding Tregs on activated donor B cells appeared to best identify donor-specific TCRbeta clones.

Unstimulated regulatory T cells (CD4+CD25+CD127-), CD4+CD25- non-regulatory cells, CD4 and CD8 cells were FACS-sorted from thawed PBMCs. Only in-frame clones appear in the TCRdb table, and some are missing; sequencing was by immunoSEQ multiplex PCR. The repertoire holds about 240,000 clones, with 65% to 85% as singletons. Germline CDR1 SEHNR, CDR2 FQNEAQ (reference sequence). The CDR3 covers 14 residues. Germline trimming cut 4 bases from V and 9 bases from J; bases unmatched to any gene: 4. The chain uses TRBV7-9 and TRBJ2-1; 12 bases agree with TRBD2. The specimen sequenced was CD4+ T cells from blood. This sequence was found in a human donor in good health. CDR3 DNA sequence: TGTGCCAGCAGCTCTAGCGGGGGGGCAGGTGAGCAGTTCTTC. Amino acid sequence: CASSSSGGAGEQFF. The full variable domain, with the rest looked up from reference TRBV7-9 and TRBJ2-1, is DTGVSQNPRHKITKRGQNVTFRCDPISEHNRLYWYRQTLGQGPEFLTYFQNEAQLEKSRLLSDRFSAERPKGSFSTLEIQRTEQGDSAMYLCASSSSGGAGEQFFGPGTRLTVL.